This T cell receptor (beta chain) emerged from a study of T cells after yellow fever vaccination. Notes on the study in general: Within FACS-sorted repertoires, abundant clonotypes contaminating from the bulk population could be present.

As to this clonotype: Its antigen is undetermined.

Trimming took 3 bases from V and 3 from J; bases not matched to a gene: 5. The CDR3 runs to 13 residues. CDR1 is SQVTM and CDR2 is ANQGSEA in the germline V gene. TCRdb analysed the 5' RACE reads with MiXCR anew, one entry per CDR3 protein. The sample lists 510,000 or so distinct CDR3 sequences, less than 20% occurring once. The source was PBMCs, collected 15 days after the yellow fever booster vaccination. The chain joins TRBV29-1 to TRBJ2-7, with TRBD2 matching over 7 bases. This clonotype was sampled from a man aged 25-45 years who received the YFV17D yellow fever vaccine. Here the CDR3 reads CSVDFGGGYEQYF. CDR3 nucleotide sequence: TGCAGCGTTGATTTTGGGGGGGGCTACGAGCAGTACTTC.